The 32 T cell receptor beta chains below were found in one sample sequenced in a study of spatial heterogeneity in lung cancer (dated by TCRdb to between 2018 and 2021). Study-wide conclusions, independent of this receptor: The number of expanded intratumoral alpha and beta TCRs correlated with the tumor nonsynonymous mutation count.

Libraries were built with 5' RACE. The reads were generated on a NextSeq 500. Through fastp at Q25 and MiXCR, TCRdb rebuilt clones from the public reads, retaining in-frame beta chains. Identical CDR3 protein sequences are pooled into one entry, listed with their most common genes and DNA. Recorded for this sample are approximately 94,000 distinct CDR3 sequences; roughly 4.5% of them occurred a single time. 21% of the sample is in the top ten clones. What the time point label conveys for this sample: sample taken at primary tumor resection. The antigens of these receptors remain unknown. The sequences come from lung tumor tissue, collected at surgery. All receptors derive from a male donor with early-stage non-small cell lung cancer.

The rearrangement joins TRBV6-1 to TRBJ2-5; possibly TRBD2 for D (7 bases). Germline-derived CDR1 and CDR2 are MNHNS and SASEGT. With 1 base removed from V and 7 bases from J, the gap between germline ends came to 16 bases. The CDR3 spans 15 residues. CDR3 in DNA: TGTGCCAGCAGTGAAGAAGGGGGGGGTTGGGCGACCCAGTACTTC. As protein: CASSEEGGGWATQYF.

In this sample, this clonotype turned up many times. This rearrangement joins TRBV11-2 to TRBJ2-5, with TRBD1 as a possible D gene (6 bases). CDR1 is SGHAT and CDR2 is FQNNGV in the germline V gene. V was cut by 5 bases and J by 4 bases, with 11 bases left in between. The CDR3 has 13 residues. Here the CDR3 reads CASSPDRTETQYF. Written as DNA, the CDR3 is TGTGCCAGCAGCCCTGACAGGACAGAGACCCAGTACTTC.

This clonotype was observed a handful of times. The V gene is TRBV13, the J gene TRBJ1-1; maybe TRBD1 (5 bases). There are 12 residues in the CDR3. The ends were cut back, 2 bases at V and 11 bases at J, with 12 bases in the middle. Germline assignment: CDR1 PRHDT and CDR2 FYEKMQ (reference sequence). The CDR3 DNA is TGTGCCAGCAGCTTATCCGGGGGAGAGGCTTTCTTT. This codes for CASSLSGGEAFF.

A remark on this clonotype: A much larger clonotype is one base distant, so this may be a read error. The J gene is TRBJ2-3, the V gene TRBV5-6; TRBD1 aligns across 7 bases. The CDR3 extends over 15 amino acids. Per germline, CDR1 SGHDT and CDR2 YYEEEE. DNA for the CDR3: TGTGTCAGCAGTCCAGGGGGAAAGTGGACAGATACGCAGTATTTT. Protein: CVSSPGGKWTDTQYF.

The sample holds many counts of this clonotype. The CDR3 region has the DNA TGCAGCGTTGACTCCGGCTCCTACGAGCAGTACTTC. The encoded protein is CSVDSGSYEQYF. The genes are TRBV29-1 and TRBJ2-7; no definite D call. The germline gives CDR1 SQVTM, CDR2 ANQGSEA. V was clipped by 3 bases and J by 0 bases, with 6 bases between them. The CDR3 is 12 residues long.

This clonotype showed up many times. The rearrangement links TRBV28 to TRBJ2-7; D might be TRBD1 or TRBD2, each matching 5 bases. This CDR3 is built from 14 residues. Germline V lookup: CDR1 MDHEN, CDR2 SYDVKM. V dropped 5 bases and J dropped 5 bases, with 16 bases sitting between them. Here the CDR3 reads CASSRTGPRHEQYF. The CDR3 region has the DNA TGTGCCAGCAGTAGGACGGGACCGCGACACGAGCAGTACTTC.

This clonotype was seen repeatedly, ten times or more. This chain uses TRBV5-1 with TRBJ2-2; D unclear. The CDR3 consists of 15 residues. Germline CDR1 SGHRS, CDR2 YFSETQ. Trimming cost V 4 bases and J 1 base, with 11 bases left between them. The DNA of the CDR3 is TGCGCCAGCAGCCCCCTGCCGGGGAACACCGGGGAGCTGTTTTTT. It translates to CASSPLPGNTGELFF. The variable domain in full, with the rest retrieved from reference TRBV5-1 and TRBJ2-2, is KAGVTQTPRYLIKTRGQQVTLSCSPISGHRSVSWYQQTPGQGLQFLFEYFSETQRNKGNFPGRFSGRQFSNSRSEMNVSTLELGDSALYLCASSPLPGNTGELFFGEGSRLTVL.

This clonotype showed up many times. Here the CDR3 reads CSAPGDFITEAFF. DNA for the CDR3: TGCAGTGCCCCAGGGGACTTCATCACTGAAGCTTTCTTT. The chain has TRBV20-1 and TRBJ1-1; D may be TRBD1 (6 bases). This CDR3 is 13 amino acids long. V lost 6 bases to trimming and J lost 4 bases, with 15 bases between them. Germline V gene data show CDR1 as DFQATT and CDR2 as SNEGSKA (reference sequence).

This clonotype was detected a few times. This chain uses TRBV6-5 with TRBJ1-1; the D is unclear. The length of the CDR3 is 11 residues. The V and J ends lost 3 bases and 8 bases respectively, with 7 bases between them. Germline V gene data show CDR1 as MNHEY and CDR2 as SVGAGI. The CDR3 DNA is TGTGCCAGCAGTTATCGGGCCGAAGCTTTCTTT. Protein: CASSYRAEAFF.

This clonotype was seen at least ten times. The rearrangement links TRBV5-1 to TRBJ2-5; 7 bases match TRBD1. The CDR3 runs to 16 residues. After removal of 4 bases from V and 1 base from J, the junction contained 10 bases not matched to a gene. Germline V gives CDR1 SGHRS, CDR2 YFSETQ. The CDR3 DNA follows: TGCGCCAGCAGCCGGGAAGGGGGCGCAGGCCAAGAGACCCAGTACTTC. Amino acid sequence: CASSREGGAGQETQYF.

This clonotype was observed at least ten times. The chain joins TRBV20-1 to TRBJ2-3; a possible D gene is TRBD2 (6 bases). The CDR3 extends over 15 amino acids. CDR1 is DFQATT, CDR2 SNEGSKA, per germline (reference sequence). The V end lost 4 bases, the J end lost 2 bases, and 16 bases lay between the germline ends. Here the CDR3 DNA reads TGCAGTGCTAAACCCCCGGGGGAGACCACAGATACGCAGTATTTT. As protein: CSAKPPGETTDTQYF.

This clonotype was observed a few times. The J gene is TRBJ2-4, the V gene TRBV20-1; a possible D gene is TRBD1 (5 bases). Per the germline V gene, CDR1 is DFQATT and CDR2 is SNEGSKA (reference sequence). V lost 3 bases and J lost 6, with 9 bases in between. The CDR3 extends over 12 amino acids. The CDR3 reads CSARSRGNIQYF. In DNA form, the CDR3 reads TGCAGTGCTAGGTCAAGGGGAAACATTCAGTACTTC.

This clonotype was seen at least ten times. J is TRBJ1-6 and V is TRBV19; D not certain. CDR1 and CDR2 (germline): LNHDA, SQIVND (reference sequence). The length of the CDR3 is 17 residues. V gave up 5 bases and J gave up 0 bases, with 14 bases separating them. The CDR3 here is CASSSVFLSSYNSPLHF. The CDR3 DNA reads as TGTGCCAGTAGTTCGGTCTTCTTAAGCTCCTATAATTCACCCCTCCACTTT.

This clonotype occurred many times. The gene calls are TRBV12-3 or TRBV12-4 and TRBJ1-6, with D possibly matching TRBD1 (5 bases). The CDR3 totals 14 residues. V dropped 4 bases and J dropped 7 bases, with 11 bases sitting between them. The CDR3 DNA reads TGTGCCAGCAGTTGGGGCGCAGAGAATTCACCCCTCCACTTT. Encoded protein: CASSWGAENSPLHF.

The sample holds many counts of this clonotype. The chain employs TRBV20-1 and TRBJ2-7; 7 positions match TRBD2. The germline CDR1 and CDR2 sequences are DFQATT and SNEGSKA (reference sequence). V lost 1 base and J lost 2; bases outside the gene matches: 8. The length of the CDR3 is 15 residues. Here the CDR3 DNA reads TGCAGTGCTAGAGTTACCCGGGAGGCACCCTACGAGCAGTACTTC. Translated: CSARVTREAPYEQYF.

This clonotype was observed at least ten times. The chain has TRBV28 and TRBJ2-5, with D possibly being TRBD1 or TRBD2 (5 bases each). The V end was cut by 8 bases, the J end by 1 base, with 8 bases between. The CDR3 runs to 12 residues. The germline V gene has CDR1 MDHEN and CDR2 SYDVKM. CDR3 loop: CASRGGQETQYF. Here the CDR3 DNA reads TGTGCCAGCCGGGGCGGCCAAGAGACCCAGTACTTC.

This clonotype has at least ten counts. This chain links TRBV12-3 or TRBV12-4 with TRBJ1-5; unclear D gene. This CDR3 comprises 14 residues. Trimming pared 1 base from V and 3 bases from J, leaving 7 bases between. The CDR3 DNA sequence: TGTGCCAGCAGTTTAGGTTTAGTCAATCAGCCCCAGCATTTT. It is translated as CASSLGLVNQPQHF.

This clonotype was recorded many times. The chain is built from TRBV28 and TRBJ2-1; 9 bases align to TRBD2. The CDR3 runs 15 residues. CDR1 and CDR2 from the germline V gene are MDHEN and SYDVKM. After removal of 3 bases from V and 7 bases from J, the junction contained 7 bases not matched to a gene. The CDR3 sequence is CASSLLGSGSNEQFF. For the CDR3, the DNA is TGTGCCAGCAGTTTGTTGGGTAGCGGGAGTAATGAGCAGTTCTTC. The complete variable domain, with remaining parts taken from reference TRBV28 and TRBJ2-1, reads DVKVTQSSRYLVKRTGEKVFLECVQDMDHENMFWYRQDPGLGLRLIYFSYDVKMKEKGDIPEGYSVSREKKERFSLILESASTNQTSMYLCASSLLGSGSNEQFFGPGTRLTVL.

This clonotype has a count of ten or more. The V call is TRBV5-1, the J call TRBJ2-7, with 7 bases aligning to TRBD1. CDR3 size: 15 residues. Germline loops: CDR1 SGHRS, CDR2 YFSETQ. V lost 4 bases to trimming and J lost 4 bases; unmatched junction nucleotides: 11. CDR3: CASSRQPGTEYEQYF. CDR3 in DNA: TGCGCCAGCAGCAGACAACCCGGGACAGAGTACGAGCAGTACTTC.

This clonotype has ten or more counts. The chain combines TRBV6-2 or TRBV6-3 with TRBJ1-6; TRBD1 matches at 8 bases. Germline assignment: CDR1 MNHEY and CDR2 SVGEGT. The V segment lost 8 bases and the J segment 17 bases; nucleotides outside the gene matches: 14. The CDR3 covers 13 residues. CDR3 nucleotide sequence: TGTGCCAGCCGGAACAGGGGGTCTAACCCCTTCCACTTT. It encodes CASRNRGSNPFHF.

This clonotype was detected many times. V usage is TRBV2 and J usage is TRBJ1-6; D not certain. Germline CDR1 SNHLY, CDR2 FYNNEI. The CDR3 is 13 amino acids. V gave up 4 bases and J gave up 8 bases, with 9 bases separating them. The CDR3 is CASSGQRDSPLHF. The DNA of the CDR3 is TGTGCCAGCAGTGGGCAGCGGGATTCACCCCTCCACTTT.

At least ten counts were recorded for this clonotype. The chain employs TRBV4-1 and TRBJ2-5; the match to TRBD1 covers 7 bases. J was trimmed by 1 base and V by 3 bases; bases with no gene match: 5. CDR1 and CDR2 from the germline V gene are MGHRA and YSYEKL. CDR3 size: 15 residues. In DNA, the CDR3 is TGCGCCAGCAGCCAGAGGGACAGCATCCAAGAGACCCAGTACTTC. As protein: CASSQRDSIQETQYF.

This clonotype was picked up many times. This chain links TRBV7-2 with TRBJ1-3; D remains unclear. Deletions cut 5 bases from V and 2 bases from J, with 7 bases between. The CDR3 runs 13 residues. Germline CDR1 is SGHTA and CDR2 is FQGNSA. The CDR3 DNA sequence: TGTGCCAGCAGCCTCATCCCTGGAAACACCATATATTTT. It codes for CASSLIPGNTIYF.

This clonotype was picked up many times. This chain links TRBV10-3 with TRBJ2-1; tentatively, D is TRBD1 (5 bases). The CDR3 is 15 amino acids. Per the germline V gene, CDR1 is ENHRY and CDR2 is SYGVKD. The V gene lost 4 bases and the J gene lost 0 bases, with 10 bases spanning the gap. The CDR3 sequence is CAISARTLSYNEQFF. The DNA for the CDR3 is TGTGCCATCAGTGCCCGGACACTCTCCTACAATGAGCAGTTCTTC.

This clonotype appeared many times. V gene TRBV29-1 combines with J gene TRBJ1-1; 7 bases are a match to TRBD1. CDR1 and CDR2 from the germline V gene are SQVTM and ANQGSEA. The CDR3 is 13 residues long. With V trimmed by 8 bases and J by 5 bases, 11 bases remained unmatched. Here the CDR3 DNA reads TGCAGCTTTAAAGGGGGCGCCTGGACTGAAGCTTTCTTT. Protein: CSFKGGAWTEAFF.

There are many counts of this clonotype. The J gene is TRBJ1-2, the V gene TRBV20-1; 9 bases map to TRBD1. CDR1 and CDR2 (germline): DFQATT, SNEGSKA (reference sequence). This CDR3 has 12 residues. Trimming at V came to 3 bases and at J to 4 bases, leaving 0 bases not matched to a gene. CDR3 sequence reads: CSARGQGYGYTF. The CDR3 coding sequence is TGCAGTGCTAGGGGACAGGGCTATGGCTACACCTTC.

This clonotype was counted ten times or more. The chain combines TRBV12-3 or TRBV12-4 with TRBJ1-1; possibly TRBD1 for D (6 bases). This CDR3 has 13 amino acids. Trimming took 10 bases from V and 6 from J, leaving 18 bases between them. DNA for the CDR3: TGTGCCACCCCACCGGGGGGCACGGCTGAAGCTTTCTTT. It translates to CATPPGGTAEAFF.

This clonotype was picked up many times. The chain recombines TRBV14 with TRBJ1-4, with D possibly TRBD1 on 5 matching bases. Per the germline V gene, CDR1 is SGHDN and CDR2 is FVKESK. The CDR3 loop spans 16 amino acids. V was shortened by 4 bases and J by 8 bases, with 20 bases between the two germline ends. The CDR3 is CASSRRRDQLREKLFF. CDR3 DNA sequence: TGTGCCAGCAGCCGACGGCGGGACCAACTCAGGGAAAAACTGTTTTTT.

In its sample, this clonotype was seen many times. The chain uses TRBV5-1 and TRBJ2-5; D gene unclear. The length of the CDR3 is 12 residues. The germline CDR1 and CDR2 sequences are SGHRS and YFSETQ. Deletions cut 7 bases from V and 3 bases from J, with 10 bases between. As DNA, the CDR3 is TGCGCCAGCCACAATAGAAAAGAGACCCAGTACTTC. Translation gives CASHNRKETQYF.

J is TRBJ2-7 and V is TRBV9; possible D gene TRBD2, 5 bases. Trimming left V 0 bases short and J 2 bases short, with 9 bases between. The CDR3 runs to 14 residues. Germline CDR1 reads SGDLS; CDR2 reads YYNGEE. Here the CDR3 reads CASSVERRTYEQYF. Here the CDR3 DNA reads TGTGCCAGCAGCGTAGAGCGGAGAACCTACGAGCAGTACTTC.

This clonotype was seen many times. The chain links TRBV6-5 to TRBJ2-7, with 9 bases lining up with TRBD1. Germline loops: CDR1 MNHEY, CDR2 SVGAGI. V lost 4 bases and J lost 5; bases outside the gene matches: 3. This CDR3 region has 13 residues. DNA for the CDR3: TGTGCCAGCAGTTTGGGACAGGGCAACGAGCAGTACTTC. This gives the protein CASSLGQGNEQYF.

The sample holds many counts of this clonotype. This chain's CDR3 is CASSRAGQETQYF. The CDR3 DNA follows: TGTGCCAGCTCACGCGCGGGTCAAGAGACCCAGTACTTC. The chain uses TRBV18 and TRBJ2-5, with D perhaps TRBD2 (5 bases). Trimming shortened V by 4 bases and J by 2 bases, and 8 bases separated the two germline ends. CDR3 length: 13 amino acids. Germline CDR1 is KGHSH and CDR2 is LQKENI.